These 10 T cell receptor beta chains share one sample of origin, sequenced in a study of metastatic and nonmetastatic thyroid tumors. With MiXCR, TCRdb reprocessed the PCR reads. Among 7,800 or so clones listed, around a fifth were seen once. No treatment of any kind had been given to any patient before thyroid surgery. The sequenced sample was adjacent normal tissue. These receptors were obtained from a female donor with papillary thyroid cancer or a benign thyroid nodule (not recorded which). Some clones in this sample may be carry-over from other donors' samples.

This clone is categorized as medium-sized. The gene calls are TRBV2 and TRBJ2-7; TRBD1 matches 7 bases. The CDR3 runs to 14 residues. V gave up 8 bases and J gave up 2 bases; unmatched junction bases: 9. Germline V gene data show CDR1 as SNHLY and CDR2 as FYNNEI. The chain's CDR3 is CASRPGQSPYEQYF. The DNA of the CDR3 is TGTGCCAGCCGCCCGGGACAGTCCCCCTACGAGCAGTACTTC. Together with reference TRBV2 and TRBJ2-7, the CDR3 gives the full variable domain: EPEVTQTPSHQVTQMGQEVILRCVPISNHLYFYWYRQILGQKVEFLVSFYNNEISEKSEIFDDQFSVERPDGSNFTLKIRSTKLEDSAMYFCASRPGQSPYEQYFGPGTRLTVT.

The chain employs TRBV6-5 and TRBJ1-2, with 7 positions matching TRBD1. This CDR3 spans 14 amino acids. CDR1 MNHEY and CDR2 SVGAGI come from the germline V gene. V shed 4 bases and J 3 bases; nucleotides not matched to a gene: 5. The CDR3 coding sequence is TGTGCCAGCAGTTCTGGGACAGTCCACTATGGCTACACCTTC. Its translation is CASSSGTVHYGYTF.

The chain uses TRBV6-2 or TRBV6-3 and TRBJ2-5; D gene ambiguous. The J call is doubtful: the DNA matches TRBJ2-1 better. Germline lookup yields CDR1 MNHEY and CDR2 SVGEGT. The CDR3 loop spans 12 amino acids. The CDR3 DNA is TGTGCCAGCAGTTACCTTAGCAATGAGCAGTTCTTC. Translated, it gives CASSYLSNEQFF.

This clone was seen a handful of times. This rearrangement joins TRBV11-2 to TRBJ1-1; D gene ambiguous. The germline V gene encodes CDR1 SGHAT and CDR2 FQNNGV. CDR3 length: 14 amino acids. Between the trimmed V and J ends, which lost 2 bases and 5 bases, there was a span of 12 bases. CDR3 nucleotide sequence: TGTGCCAGCAGCTTATTGGCAGGTGAGACTGAAGCTTTCTTT. It is translated as CASSLLAGETEAFF. The whole variable domain, remainder taken from reference TRBV11-2 and TRBJ1-1, is EAGVAQSPRYKIIEKRQSVAFWCNPISGHATLYWYQQILGQGPKLLIQFQNNGVVDDSQLPKDRFSAERLKGVDSTLKIQPAKLEDSAVYLCASSLLAGETEAFFGQGTRLTVV.

This clone was counted at least ten times. The V gene is TRBV7-2, the J gene TRBJ2-1; D gene uncertain. The germline V gene encodes CDR1 SGHTA and CDR2 FQGNSA. Trimming stripped 5 bases from V and 1 base from J, with 18 bases between. CDR3 size: 17 residues. The DNA of the CDR3 is TGTGCCAGCAGCCAACCGGGCGAATTCCTATCCTACAATGAGCAGTTCTTC. As protein: CASSQPGEFLSYNEQFF.

This clone was counted a few times. The genes are TRBV6-2 or TRBV6-3 and TRBJ2-5; no clear D. V lost 0 bases to trimming and J lost 4 bases, with 15 bases between them. CDR1 is MNHEY and CDR2 is SVGEGT in the germline V gene. The CDR3 is 16 amino acids. In DNA, the CDR3 is TGTGCCAGCAGTTACTCAGGTGGAGCCCCTCGAGAGACCCAGTACTTC. Translation gives CASSYSGGAPRETQYF.

This clone is medium-sized. The chain couples TRBV5-6 to TRBJ1-2; unclear D gene. Germline lookup yields CDR1 SGHDT and CDR2 YYEEEE. The CDR3 covers 13 residues. Trimming left V 4 bases short and J 8 bases short, with 15 bases between. This CDR3 is CASSRKAVGGYTF. The CDR3 DNA follows: TGTGCCAGCAGCCGGAAAGCTGTAGGGGGCTACACCTTC.

With respect to this clone: One end of the junction does not line up with germline, which may come from a read error. The chain joins TRBV7-7 to TRBJ2-5, with 8 bases lining up with TRBD2. The CDR3 is 13 residues long. Germline V CDR1 and CDR2: SSHAT, FNYEAQ (reference sequence). As DNA, the CDR3 is TGTGCTAGCAGCTTCGAACTAGCGGAAACCCAGTACTTC. Translating it yields CASSFELAETQYF.

By share, this clone ranks as medium-sized. V and J are TRBV11-2 and TRBJ2-7; D perhaps matches TRBD2 (6 bases). The V end lost 7 bases, the J end lost 0 bases, and 13 bases lay between the germline ends. The CDR3 contains 14 residues. Per the germline V gene, CDR1 is SGHAT and CDR2 is FQNNGV. CDR3: CASTPIADSYEQYF. In DNA form, the CDR3 reads TGTGCCAGCACCCCTATAGCGGACTCCTACGAGCAGTACTTC.

Judged by abundance, this clone is medium-sized (0.01 to 0.1%). The chain joins TRBV20-1 to TRBJ2-7; D may be TRBD1 or TRBD2 (5 bases each). Germline CDR1 DFQATT, CDR2 SNEGSKA (reference sequence). CDR3 length equals 14 residues. Trimming took 3 bases from V and 2 from J, leaving 14 bases between them. CDR3 sequence: CSARGDVGAYEQYF. Written as DNA, the CDR3 is TGCAGTGCTAGGGGAGACGTGGGGGCCTACGAGCAGTACTTC.